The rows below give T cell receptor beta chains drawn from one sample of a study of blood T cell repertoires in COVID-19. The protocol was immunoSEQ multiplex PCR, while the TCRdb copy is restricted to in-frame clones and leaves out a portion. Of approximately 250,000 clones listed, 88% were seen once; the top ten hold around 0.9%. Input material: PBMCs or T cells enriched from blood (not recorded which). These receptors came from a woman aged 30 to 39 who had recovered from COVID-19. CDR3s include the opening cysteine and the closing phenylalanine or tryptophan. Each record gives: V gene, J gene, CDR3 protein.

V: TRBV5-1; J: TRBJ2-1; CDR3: CASSLDSGAHNEQFF
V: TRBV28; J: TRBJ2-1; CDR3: CASRSAGLRYNEQFF
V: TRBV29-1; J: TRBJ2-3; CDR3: CSAQRGGDTQYF
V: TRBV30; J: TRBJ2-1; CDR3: CAWGGLADNEQFF
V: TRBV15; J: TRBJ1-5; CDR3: CATSRDPVILQGTNQPQHF
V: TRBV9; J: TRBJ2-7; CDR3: CASSPRPGQGAYEQYF
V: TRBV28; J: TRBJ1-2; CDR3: CASSRGYGYTF
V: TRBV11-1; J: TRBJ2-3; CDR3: CASSLTGTPTDTQYF
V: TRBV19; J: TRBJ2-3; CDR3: CASSQTGRADTQYF
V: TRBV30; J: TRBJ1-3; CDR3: CAWDRDSGNTIYF
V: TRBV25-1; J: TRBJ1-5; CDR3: CASSEWTVNQPQHF
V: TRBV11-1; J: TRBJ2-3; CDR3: CASSSRETDTQYF
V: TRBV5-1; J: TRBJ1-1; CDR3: CASSLEGAEAFF
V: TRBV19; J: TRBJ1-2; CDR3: CASSALQENYGYTF
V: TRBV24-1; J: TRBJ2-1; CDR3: CATSGIGTGDSSSYNEQFF
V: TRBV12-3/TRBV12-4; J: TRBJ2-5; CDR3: CASMTTEKETQYF
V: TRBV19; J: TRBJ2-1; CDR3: CASSREGREQFF
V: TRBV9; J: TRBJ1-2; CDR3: CASSIHRELDYGYTF
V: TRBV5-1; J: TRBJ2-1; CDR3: CASASGGAYNEQFF
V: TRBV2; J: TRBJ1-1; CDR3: CASSRGVNTEAFF
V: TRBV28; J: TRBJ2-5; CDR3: CASSLPGGTTQETQYF
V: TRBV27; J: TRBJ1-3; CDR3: CASSLSNPQGSGNTIYF
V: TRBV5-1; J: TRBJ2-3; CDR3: CASSAGGLVDTQYF
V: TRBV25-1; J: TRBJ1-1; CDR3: CASSRGGNTEAFF
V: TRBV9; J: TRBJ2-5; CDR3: CASSVAHGLAGGAGETQYF
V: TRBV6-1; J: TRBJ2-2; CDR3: CASSERAGVITGELFF
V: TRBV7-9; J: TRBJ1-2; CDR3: CASSLVDRHYGYTF
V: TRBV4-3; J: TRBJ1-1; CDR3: CASSQTMTGLGNTEAFF
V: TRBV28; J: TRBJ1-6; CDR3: CASSLASGLLSSPLHF
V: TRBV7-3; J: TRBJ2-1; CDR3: CASSSTGSGLAGYEQFF
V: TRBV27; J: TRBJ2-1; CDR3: CASSATSRRLDNEQFF
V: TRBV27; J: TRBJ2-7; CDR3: CASSSTYEQYF
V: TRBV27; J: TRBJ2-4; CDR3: CASSSRYRGVAKNIQYF
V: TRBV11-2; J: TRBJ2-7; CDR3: CASSLVLEQYF
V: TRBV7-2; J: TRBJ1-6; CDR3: CASSNGVVSPLHF
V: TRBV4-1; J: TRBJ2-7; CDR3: CASSPLSTYEQYF
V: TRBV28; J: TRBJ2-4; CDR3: CASSLYISGRPKNIQYF
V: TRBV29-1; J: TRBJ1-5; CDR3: CSVQQGPPEGAQHF
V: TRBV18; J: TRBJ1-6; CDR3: CASSSGQTGDSPLHF
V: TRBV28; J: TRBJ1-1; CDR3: CASSSTEFEAFF
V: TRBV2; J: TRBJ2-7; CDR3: CAGALGAGASSYEQYF
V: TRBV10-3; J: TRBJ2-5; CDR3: CAISASGVTQYF
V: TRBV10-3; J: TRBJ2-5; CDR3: CAISGVAGGKETQYF
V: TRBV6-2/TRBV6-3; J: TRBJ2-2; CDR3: CASSYFAGNTGELFF
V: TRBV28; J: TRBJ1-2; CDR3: CASSLRQGRAF
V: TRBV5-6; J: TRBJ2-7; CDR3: CASSPTSGPYEQYF
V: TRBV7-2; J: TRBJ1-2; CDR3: CASSLEVRFPLYGYTF
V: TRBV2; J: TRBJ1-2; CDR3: CASSQDRTAINYGYTF
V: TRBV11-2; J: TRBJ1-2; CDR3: CASSLGDRGLGYTF
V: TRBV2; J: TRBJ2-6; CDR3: CASNRGQGGSGANVLTF
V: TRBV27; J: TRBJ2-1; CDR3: CASSLPGGTQFF
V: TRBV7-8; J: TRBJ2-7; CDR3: CASSRGPYEQYF
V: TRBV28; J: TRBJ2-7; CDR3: CASSQDGTGTYEQYF